This T cell receptor beta chain originates from a study of T-cell reconstitution after alpha-beta-depleted transplantation in children. CDR1 is DFQATT and CDR2 is SNEGSKA in the germline V gene (reference sequence). The CDR3 contains 13 residues. The ends were cut back, 6 bases at V and 10 bases at J, with 19 bases in the middle. Preparation of the TCRbeta library involved a method that used unique molecular identifiers. TCRdb reanalysed the PCR reads using MiXCR and keeps one entry per CDR3 protein. The data show under 350,000 distinct CDR3 sequences, over 8% seen once. The TCR was taken from a human donor who donated a stem cell graft to a child with SCID. The rearrangement links TRBV20-1 to TRBJ2-1; TRBD1 is a possible D gene (5 bases). Sample: PBMCs from the stem cell graft donor, taken from the stem cell graft. CDR3 sequence: CSAQITQVSEQFF. The CDR3, as DNA: TGCAGTGCCCAGATCACACAGGTTTCGGAGCAGTTCTTC.